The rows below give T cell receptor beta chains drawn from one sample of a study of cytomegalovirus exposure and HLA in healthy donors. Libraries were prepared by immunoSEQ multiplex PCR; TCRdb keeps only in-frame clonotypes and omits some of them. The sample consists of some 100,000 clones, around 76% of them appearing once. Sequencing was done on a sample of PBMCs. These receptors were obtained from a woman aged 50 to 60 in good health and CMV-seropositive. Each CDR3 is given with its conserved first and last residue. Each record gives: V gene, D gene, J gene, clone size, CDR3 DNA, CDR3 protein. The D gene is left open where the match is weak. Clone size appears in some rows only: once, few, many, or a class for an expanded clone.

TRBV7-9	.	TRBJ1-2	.	TGTGCCAGCAGCTCCTCTCTCGGGATAAAGGAAGGCTACACCTTC	CASSSSLGIKEGYTF
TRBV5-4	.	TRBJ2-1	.	TGTGCCAGCAGCAACCAGGGATCTGCCTACAATGAGCAGTTCTTC	CASSNQGSAYNEQFF
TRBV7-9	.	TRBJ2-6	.	TGTGCCAGCAGCCACCCTCGGGACATCTCTGGGGCCAACGTCCTGACTTTC	CASSHPRDISGANVLTF
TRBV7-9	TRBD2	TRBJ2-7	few	TGTGCCAGCAGTTCCGGGAGGGCCTACGAGCAGTACTTC	CASSSGRAYEQYF
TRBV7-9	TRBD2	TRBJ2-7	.	TGTGCCAGCACCTTGGGGGGACTAAAACACGAGCAGTACTTC	CASTLGGLKHEQYF
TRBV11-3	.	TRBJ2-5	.	TGTGCCAGCAGCTCCGGAGGTGGAGAGACCCAGTACTTC	CASSSGGGETQYF
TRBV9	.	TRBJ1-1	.	TGTGCCAGCAGCGTGGCAGGGAACACTGAAGCTTTCTTT	CASSVAGNTEAFF
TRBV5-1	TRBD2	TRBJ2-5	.	TGCGCCAGCAGCTTGGCTCCTAGCGGACAAGAGACCCAGTACTTC	CASSLAPSGQETQYF
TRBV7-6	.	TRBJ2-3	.	TGTGCCAGCAGCTTAGCGGGTCTAGGGGCATACACAGATACGCAGTATTTT	CASSLAGLGAYTDTQYF
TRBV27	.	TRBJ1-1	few	TGTGCCAGCAACCTTGGGGGGACGGGAGGCACTGAAGCTTTCTTT	CASNLGGTGGTEAFF